Presented here are 6 T cell receptor beta chains from one specimen sequenced in a study of T cell clones after liver transplantation. The assay was immunoSEQ multiplex PCR, and TCRdb's table has in-frame clones only and misses some. The sample records some 75,000 clones, under 90% being singletons. The sample was CD4+ T cells from blood, taken before liver transplant. These receptors were obtained from a human donor who received a liver transplant.

The chain couples TRBV14 to TRBJ2-2; 8 bases align to TRBD2. The germline CDR1 and CDR2 sequences are SGHDN and FVKESK. This CDR3 comprises 13 residues. J gave up 9 bases and V 4 bases, and 4 bases lay outside the gene matches. CDR3 DNA sequence: TGTGCCAGCAGCCTAAGCGGGAGACGGGAGCTGTTTTTT. Its protein product is CASSLSGRRELFF.

The V gene is TRBV7-9, the J gene TRBJ1-1; no clear D gene. The CDR3 covers 13 residues. Trimming left V 5 bases short and J 3 bases short, with 10 bases between. The germline gives CDR1 SEHNR, CDR2 FQNEAQ (reference sequence). CDR3 residues: CASSRAADTEAFF. Written as DNA, the CDR3 is TGTGCCAGCAGCAGAGCTGCGGACACTGAAGCTTTCTTT. The full variable domain, its missing parts supplied by reference TRBV7-9 and TRBJ1-1, is DTGVSQNPRHKITKRGQNVTFRCDPISEHNRLYWYRQTLGQGPEFLTYFQNEAQLEKSRLLSDRFSAERPKGSFSTLEIQRTEQGDSAMYLCASSRAADTEAFFGQGTRLTVV.

The chain combines TRBV28 with TRBJ2-3; TRBD2 agrees at 10 bases. The V segment lost 2 bases and the J segment 4 bases; nucleotides outside the gene matches: 9. This CDR3 is built from 17 residues. Germline lookup yields CDR1 MDHEN and CDR2 SYDVKM. CDR3 in amino acids: CASSLSRLAGVADTQYF. In nucleotides, the CDR3 is TGTGCCAGCAGTTTAAGCCGCCTAGCGGGAGTTGCAGATACGCAGTATTTT.

The chain joins TRBV6-5 to TRBJ1-2, with 8 bases that match TRBD1. Germline V gene data show CDR1 as MNHEY and CDR2 as SVGAGI. With 6 bases clipped from V and 1 base from J, the junction kept 7 bases outside the gene matches. This CDR3 comprises 15 residues. This CDR3 is CASSLRDRSNYGYTF. DNA of the CDR3: TGTGCCAGCAGCCTGAGGGACAGGAGTAACTATGGCTACACCTTC.

The chain has TRBV7-8 and TRBJ1-1; no definite D call. The CDR3 is 11 amino acids. CDR1 SGHVS and CDR2 FQNEAQ come from the germline V gene. With 8 bases removed from V and 4 bases from J, the gap between germline ends came to 8 bases. The DNA of the CDR3 is TGTGCCAGCGGCGAGAGCACTGAAGCTTTCTTT. This sequence encodes CASGESTEAFF.

The chain uses TRBV28 and TRBJ1-2, with 8 bases that match TRBD1. This CDR3 contains 13 residues. The V gene end was trimmed by 4 bases and the J gene end by 12 bases; junction bases not matched to a gene: 10. CDR1 is MDHEN and CDR2 is SYDVKM in the germline V gene. CDR3 amino acids: CASSYNRGSVDTF. The CDR3 coding sequence is TGTGCCAGCAGTTACAACAGGGGGAGTGTAGACACCTTC.